This T cell receptor beta chain stems from a study of response to subunit inactivated influenza vaccine. The study, taken as a whole, reports: With each seasonal influenza vaccination, the authors suggested, few new T cells are recruited.

TCRdb ran MiXCR on the RT-PCR reads and lists one entry per CDR3 protein. The sample has roughly 790,000 distinct CDR3 sequences, 21% seen once. CDR3 length: 12 amino acids. V was cut by 6 bases and J by 8 bases, with 13 bases left in between. This clonotype was observed a handful of times. Its antigen is currently unknown. The material sequenced was PBMCs from blood, taken 5 days after vaccination. The chain recombines TRBV12-3 or TRBV12-4 with TRBJ1-2; D not resolved. This TCR was recovered from a middle-aged man who received an inactivated influenza vaccine. CDR3 amino acids: CASSLWGGGYTF. The CDR3 DNA reads as TGTGCCAGCAGCCTCTGGGGTGGCGGCTACACCTTC.